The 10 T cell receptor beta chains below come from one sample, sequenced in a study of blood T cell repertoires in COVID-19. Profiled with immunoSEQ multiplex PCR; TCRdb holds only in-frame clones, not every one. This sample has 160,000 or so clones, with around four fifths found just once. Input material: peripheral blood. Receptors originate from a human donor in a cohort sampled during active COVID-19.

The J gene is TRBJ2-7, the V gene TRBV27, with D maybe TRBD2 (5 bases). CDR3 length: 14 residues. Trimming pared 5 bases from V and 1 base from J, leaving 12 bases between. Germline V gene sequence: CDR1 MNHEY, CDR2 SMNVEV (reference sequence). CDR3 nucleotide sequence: TGTGCCAGCAGTGGAGCGGCCCTATCCTACGAGCAGTACTTC. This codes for CASSGAALSYEQYF.

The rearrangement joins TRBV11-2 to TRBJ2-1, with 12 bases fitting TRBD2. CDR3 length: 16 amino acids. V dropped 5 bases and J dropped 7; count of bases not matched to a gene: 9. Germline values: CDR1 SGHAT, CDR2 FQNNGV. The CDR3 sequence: CASSPRLAGGFNEQFF. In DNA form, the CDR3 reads TGTGCCAGCAGCCCCCGGCTAGCGGGAGGGTTTAATGAGCAGTTCTTC.

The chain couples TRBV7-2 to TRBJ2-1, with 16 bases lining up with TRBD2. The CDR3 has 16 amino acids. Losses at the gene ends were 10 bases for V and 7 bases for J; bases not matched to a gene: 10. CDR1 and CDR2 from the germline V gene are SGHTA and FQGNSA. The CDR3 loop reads CATGLAGGPGGNEQFF. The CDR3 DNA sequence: TGTGCCACGGGACTAGCGGGAGGGCCAGGGGGAAATGAGCAGTTCTTC.

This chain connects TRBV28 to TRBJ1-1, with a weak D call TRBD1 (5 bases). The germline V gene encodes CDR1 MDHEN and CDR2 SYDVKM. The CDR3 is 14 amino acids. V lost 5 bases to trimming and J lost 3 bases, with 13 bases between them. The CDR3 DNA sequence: TGTGCCAGCAGTCCCACCCAGGGCCACACTGAAGCTTTCTTT. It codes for CASSPTQGHTEAFF. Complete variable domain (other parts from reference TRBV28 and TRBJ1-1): DVKVTQSSRYLVKRTGEKVFLECVQDMDHENMFWYRQDPGLGLRLIYFSYDVKMKEKGDIPEGYSVSREKKERFSLILESASTNQTSMYLCASSPTQGHTEAFFGQGTRLTVV.

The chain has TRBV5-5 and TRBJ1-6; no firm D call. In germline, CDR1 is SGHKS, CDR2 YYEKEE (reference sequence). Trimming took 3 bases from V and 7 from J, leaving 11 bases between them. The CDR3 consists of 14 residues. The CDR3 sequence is CASSSGGSNSPLHF. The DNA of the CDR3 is TGTGCCAGCAGCTCCGGAGGGTCGAATTCACCCCTCCACTTT.

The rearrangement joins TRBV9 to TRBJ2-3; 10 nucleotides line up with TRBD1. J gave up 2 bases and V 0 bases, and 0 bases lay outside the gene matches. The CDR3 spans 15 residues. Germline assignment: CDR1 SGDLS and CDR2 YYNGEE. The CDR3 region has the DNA TGTGCCAGCAGCGTAGGACAGGGGGCCACAGATACGCAGTATTTT. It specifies CASSVGQGATDTQYF.

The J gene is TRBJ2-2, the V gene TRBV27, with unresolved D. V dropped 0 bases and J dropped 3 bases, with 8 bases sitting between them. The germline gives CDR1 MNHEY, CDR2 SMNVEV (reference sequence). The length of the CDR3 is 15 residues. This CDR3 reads CASSLSGTDTGELFF. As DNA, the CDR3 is TGTGCCAGCAGTTTATCGGGCACTGACACCGGGGAGCTGTTTTTT.

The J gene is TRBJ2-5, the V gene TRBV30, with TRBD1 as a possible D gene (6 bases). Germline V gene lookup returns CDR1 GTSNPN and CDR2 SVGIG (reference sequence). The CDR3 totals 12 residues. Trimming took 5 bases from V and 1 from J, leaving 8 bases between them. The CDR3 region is CAWEDSQETQYF. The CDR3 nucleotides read TGTGCCTGGGAGGACAGCCAAGAGACCCAGTACTTC.

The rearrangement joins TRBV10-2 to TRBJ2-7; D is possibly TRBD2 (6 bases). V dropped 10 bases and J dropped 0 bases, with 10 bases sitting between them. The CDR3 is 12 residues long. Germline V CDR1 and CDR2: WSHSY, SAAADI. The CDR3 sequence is CATRDPSYEQYF. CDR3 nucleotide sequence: TGCGCCACGCGGGACCCCTCCTACGAGCAGTACTTC.

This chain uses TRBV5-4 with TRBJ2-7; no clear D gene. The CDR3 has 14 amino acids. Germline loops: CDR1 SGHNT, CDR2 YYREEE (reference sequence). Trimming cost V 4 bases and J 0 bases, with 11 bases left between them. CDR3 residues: CASSQTTGSYEQYF. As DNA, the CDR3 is TGTGCCAGCAGCCAGACGACGGGCTCCTACGAGCAGTACTTC.